This TCR beta chain was retrieved from a study of shared T cell receptors in the human thymus. From germline, CDR1 is SGHRS and CDR2 YFSETQ. V was pared by 3 bases and J by 8 bases, with 17 bases between. This CDR3 region has 14 residues. Assay: immunoSEQ multiplex PCR; the TCRdb copy retains only in-frame clones and omits some. The sample has around 340,000 clones, around 93% seen once. The V and J genes are TRBV5-1 and TRBJ1-1; TRBD1 might be the D (6 bases). Input material: thymocytes. The receptor was isolated from a human donor. Written as DNA, the CDR3 is TGCGCCAGCAGCTGGAATGGACAGTTTTACGAAGCTTTCTTT. This sequence encodes CASSWNGQFYEAFF.